These 23 T cell receptor beta chains were sequenced from one sample in a study of T cell clonotyping in hematopoietic cell transplantation. Profiled with immunoSEQ multiplex PCR; TCRdb holds only in-frame clones, not every one. Among some 13,000 clones, around 62% were seen once, and the ten largest hold around a tenth. The sample was PBMCs. These receptors were obtained from a human donor who either received an allogeneic hematopoietic cell transplant for a myeloid malignancy or was a related donor (not recorded which). Some clones in this sample may be carry-over from other donors' samples.

The V call is TRBV28, the J call TRBJ2-7; 8 bases fit TRBD1. The CDR3 extends over 14 amino acids. Trimming cost V 5 bases and J 3 bases; bases outside gene matches: 6. Germline CDR1 MDHEN, CDR2 SYDVKM. CDR3 bases: TGTGCCAGCAGTCGATATGGACAGGGCTACGAGCAGTACTTC. It is translated as CASSRYGQGYEQYF.

The rearrangement joins TRBV5-4 to TRBJ2-3; 8 bases map to TRBD2. Germline V gene lookup returns CDR1 SGHNT and CDR2 YYREEE (reference sequence). This CDR3 is 14 amino acids long. The V gene end was trimmed by 1 base and the J gene end by 4 bases; junction bases not matched to a gene: 2. The CDR3 sequence: CASSLFGGADTQYF. The CDR3 DNA sequence: TGTGCCAGCAGCTTGTTCGGGGGGGCAGATACGCAGTATTTT.

CDR3: CASSAGTGVGLHEQYF. The CDR3 nucleotides read TGTGCCAGCAGTGCCGGGACAGGGGTAGGCCTCCACGAGCAGTACTTC. This chain connects TRBV5-6 to TRBJ2-7; 10 bases map to TRBD1. The CDR3 is made up of 16 amino acids. Looked up from germline, CDR1 is SGHDT and CDR2 is YYEEEE. V gave up 5 bases and J gave up 5 bases; unmatched junction bases: 13.

CDR3 sequence (DNA): TGCGCCAGCAGAGTTCTGGGGGGAGTCACTGAAGCTTTCTTT. Protein product: CASRVLGGVTEAFF. The V call is TRBV4-3, the J call TRBJ1-1, with D perhaps TRBD1 (5 bases). Between the trimmed V and J ends, which lost 6 bases and 4 bases, there was a span of 15 bases. CDR3 size: 14 residues. The V gene's germline CDR1 is LGHNA and CDR2 YSLEER.

This clone counts as medium-sized. The rearrangement links TRBV9 to TRBJ2-2; 7 nucleotides agree with TRBD1. This CDR3 spans 15 amino acids. The germline gives CDR1 SGDLS, CDR2 YYNGEE. The V segment lost 0 bases and the J segment 2 bases; nucleotides outside the gene matches: 1. The CDR3 region has the DNA TGTGCCAGCAGCGTAGGACAGGGAAACACCGGGGAGCTGTTTTTT. Its translation: CASSVGQGNTGELFF.

The chain is built from TRBV30 and TRBJ1-6, with D perhaps TRBD1 (5 bases). Germline CDR1 GTSNPN, CDR2 SVGIG (reference sequence). Trimming took 3 bases from V and 3 from J, leaving 12 bases between them. CDR3 size: 15 residues. This CDR3 reads CAWSNRRNYNSPLHF. The CDR3 DNA reads TGTGCCTGGAGCAACAGGCGAAACTATAATTCACCCCTCCACTTT. The full variable domain, in which reference TRBV30 and TRBJ1-6 provide the parts outside the CDR3, is SQTIHQWPATLVQPVGSPLSLECTVEGTSNPNLYWYRQAAGRGLQLLFYSVGIGQISSEVPQNLSASRPQDRQFILSSKKLLLSDSGFYLCAWSNRRNYNSPLHFGNGTRLTVT.

The rearrangement joins TRBV7-9 to TRBJ2-7, with 9 positions matching TRBD1. The CDR3 extends over 14 amino acids. The V segment lost 4 bases and the J segment 3 bases; nucleotides outside the gene matches: 4. From germline, CDR1 is SEHNR and CDR2 FQNEAQ (reference sequence). DNA for the CDR3: TGTGCCAGCAGCTCGCCGGGACAGGGCTACGAGCAGTACTTC. The encoded protein is CASSSPGQGYEQYF.

The chain has TRBV7-2 and TRBJ2-5; no definite D call. CDR3 length equals 13 residues. V was shortened by 2 bases and J by 2 bases, with 6 bases between the two germline ends. Germline-derived CDR1 and CDR2 are SGHTA and FQGNSA. CDR3 bases: TGTGCCAGCAGCTTAATTTCTCAAGAGACCCAGTACTTC. This gives the protein CASSLISQETQYF.

A note on this clone: Distinct nucleotide sequences in the sample also encode this CDR3. This rearrangement joins TRBV30 to TRBJ1-3; no definite D call. The CDR3 length is 15 residues. CDR1 is GTSNPN and CDR2 is SVGIG in the germline V gene (reference sequence). V shed 0 bases and J shed 1 base, with 10 bases lying between them. The CDR3 here is CAWSVMTISGNTIYF. The CDR3 DNA reads as TGTGCCTGGAGTGTAATGACAATATCTGGAAACACCATATATTTT.

The chain employs TRBV7-3 and TRBJ2-5; D remains ambiguous. The CDR3 consists of 13 residues. V shed 1 base and J shed 3 bases, with 6 bases lying between them. The V gene's germline CDR1 is SGHTA and CDR2 FQGTGA. CDR3 sequence: CASSLNRKETQYF. Written as DNA, the CDR3 is TGTGCCAGCAGCTTAAACCGGAAAGAGACCCAGTACTTC.

The J gene is TRBJ1-5, the V gene TRBV30; D might be TRBD1 (6 bases). Trimming shortened V by 4 bases and J by 2 bases, and 12 bases separated the two germline ends. From germline, CDR1 is GTSNPN and CDR2 SVGIG (reference sequence). This CDR3 has 14 amino acids. CDR3 loop: CAWKDAGGNQPQHF. The CDR3 DNA reads TGTGCCTGGAAGGACGCAGGGGGCAATCAGCCCCAGCATTTT.

The chain employs TRBV30 and TRBJ1-2; D gene unclear. This CDR3 is built from 13 residues. Germline loops: CDR1 GTSNPN, CDR2 SVGIG (reference sequence). The V and J ends lost 7 bases and 0 bases respectively, with 12 bases between them. This chain's CDR3 is CAFARNTNYGYTF. CDR3 nucleotides: TGTGCCTTCGCCCGGAATACTAACTATGGCTACACCTTC. The variable domain in full, completed from reference TRBV30 and TRBJ1-2, reads SQTIHQWPATLVQPVGSPLSLECTVEGTSNPNLYWYRQAAGRGLQLLFYSVGIGQISSEVPQNLSASRPQDRQFILSSKKLLLSDSGFYLCAFARNTNYGYTFGSGTRLTVV.

V and J are TRBV4-3 and TRBJ2-7; 9 bases fit TRBD1. CDR1 is LGHNA, CDR2 YSLEER, per germline. The CDR3 length is 14 residues. J was trimmed by 6 bases and V by 1 base; bases with no gene match: 4. The CDR3 bases are TGCGCCAGCAGCCAAGGGACAGGGGTGGGCGAGCAGTACTTC. It is translated as CASSQGTGVGEQYF.

The CDR3 DNA sequence: TGTGCCAGCAGTTACCCCGGTGGCTACGAGCAGTACTTC. Amino acid sequence: CASSYPGGYEQYF. The rearrangement joins TRBV6-6 to TRBJ2-7, with D unresolved. Between the trimmed V and J ends, which lost 2 bases and 3 bases, there was a span of 8 bases. Germline loops: CDR1 MNHNY, CDR2 SVGAGI (reference sequence). The CDR3 sequence is 13 residues long.

The V gene is TRBV7-1, the J gene TRBJ2-2; 7 bases fit TRBD2. TRBV7-1 is reported as an ORF; its role is uncertain. Germline trimming cut 4 bases from V and 7 bases from J; bases unmatched to any gene: 9. The CDR3 runs to 15 residues. The CDR3 protein is CASSLVGRLGGELFF. The CDR3 DNA sequence: TGTGCCAGCAGCTTAGTCGGGAGGCTGGGCGGGGAGCTGTTTTTT.

This clone is judged medium-sized. The chain recombines TRBV9 with TRBJ1-1; 7 bases are shared with TRBD1. Trimming at V came to 3 bases and at J to 1 base, leaving 6 bases not matched to a gene. Germline lookup yields CDR1 SGDLS and CDR2 YYNGEE. The CDR3 has 15 amino acids. CDR3 nucleotides: TGTGCCAGCAGCGCCCAAGGGACAGCGAACACTGAAGCTTTCTTT. Translation: CASSAQGTANTEAFF.

This chain links TRBV29-1 with TRBJ2-3; no clear D. Germline CDR1 and CDR2: SQVTM and ANQGSEA. The CDR3 contains 14 residues. Trimming took 4 bases from V and 0 from J, leaving 11 bases between them. The CDR3 spells CSVGVTASTDTQYF. Written as DNA, the CDR3 is TGCAGCGTTGGAGTAACCGCTAGCACAGATACGCAGTATTTT.

The chain has TRBV4-3 and TRBJ1-2; D not certain. Germline loops: CDR1 LGHNA, CDR2 YSLEER. V dropped 0 bases and J dropped 4 bases, with 12 bases sitting between them. The CDR3 has 15 amino acids. CDR3 nucleotide sequence: TGCGCCAGCAGCCAAGACCACGGTTCGGCCTATGGCTACACCTTC. This translates into CASSQDHGSAYGYTF.

This clone was observed a handful of times. The rearrangement links TRBV11-3 to TRBJ2-7; a weak D match, TRBD2 (6 bases). Trimming left V 4 bases short and J 6 bases short, with 13 bases between. Germline-derived CDR1 and CDR2 are SGHNT and YENEEA. The CDR3 is 13 amino acids. CDR3 sequence: CASSSGTRGEQYF. The CDR3 bases are TGTGCCAGCAGCTCCGGGACTCGGGGCGAGCAGTACTTC.

The genes are TRBV30 and TRBJ1-1; D is uncertain. V lost 2 bases, J lost 5 bases, and 12 bases lay in between. This CDR3 has 13 amino acids. Germline CDR1 GTSNPN, CDR2 SVGIG (reference sequence). CDR3 sequence: CAWSPDTLTEAFF. The DNA of the CDR3 is TGTGCCTGGAGTCCCGACACGCTAACTGAAGCTTTCTTT.

This sequence joins TRBV28 and TRBJ2-7; D is perhaps TRBD2 (6 bases). The CDR3 contains 13 residues. CDR1 MDHEN and CDR2 SYDVKM come from the germline V gene. With 6 bases removed from V and 0 bases from J, the gap between germline ends came to 9 bases. Written as DNA, the CDR3 is TGTGCCAGCAGGCGGGGTTACTCCTACGAGCAGTACTTC. It specifies CASRRGYSYEQYF. Looking up the rest from reference TRBV28 and TRBJ2-7 gives the full variable domain: DVKVTQSSRYLVKRTGEKVFLECVQDMDHENMFWYRQDPGLGLRLIYFSYDVKMKEKGDIPEGYSVSREKKERFSLILESASTNQTSMYLCASRRGYSYEQYFGPGTRLTVT.

The rearrangement joins TRBV6-5 to TRBJ2-3; either TRBD1 or TRBD2 may supply D (5 bases each). The V gene's germline CDR1 is MNHEY and CDR2 SVGAGI. This CDR3 contains 16 residues. Trimming left V 0 bases short and J 3 bases short, with 13 bases between. The DNA for the CDR3 is TGTGCCAGCAGTTACTCGATGGGGGAGTTTACAGATACGCAGTATTTT. This translates into CASSYSMGEFTDTQYF.

The table lists this clone with a few counts. The V call is TRBV19, the J call TRBJ1-1; D unclear. V gave up 6 bases and J gave up 2 bases, with 16 bases separating them. The germline V gene encodes CDR1 LNHDA and CDR2 SQIVND (reference sequence). The CDR3 has 15 residues. CDR3 sequence: CASSPADGRNTEAFF. The CDR3 DNA is TGTGCCAGTAGCCCCGCGGACGGCAGAAACACTGAAGCTTTCTTT.